A single TCR beta chain is shown here with its context. The antigen is not known. These data belong to a study of cytomegalovirus exposure and HLA in healthy donors. Study-level information: Researchers found that approximately 77% of fewer than 450 genotyped donors fell within the Caucasian-associated ancestry cluster.

Study-level points and caveats: Earlier analysis looked at TCR beta V segments, and most were productive about 90% or about 30% of the time. The availability of immune exposure information extended only to CMV serostatus.

With 60 Vbeta and 13 Jbeta primers, the PCR was carried out. Here immunoSEQ multiplex PCR was the method, and the copy in TCRdb shows in-frame clones only, minus some. The table shows 200,000 to 250,000 clones, with about 80% occurring only once. Each donor was healthy, and each was a bone marrow donor. The CDR3 runs to 16 residues. The germline gives CDR1 SGHKS, CDR2 YYEKEE (reference sequence). Trimming at V came to 0 bases and at J to 8 bases, leaving 11 bases not matched to a gene. The chain couples TRBV5-5 to TRBJ2-1, with TRBD2 identical over 7 bases. The material sequenced was PBMCs. The clonotype originates from a woman in her 40s in good health and CMV-seropositive. Written as DNA, the CDR3 is TGTGCCAGCAGCTTGGCCGAGGGAGGGCCAGGCGATGAGCAGTTCTTC. Translating gives CASSLAEGGPGDEQFF.